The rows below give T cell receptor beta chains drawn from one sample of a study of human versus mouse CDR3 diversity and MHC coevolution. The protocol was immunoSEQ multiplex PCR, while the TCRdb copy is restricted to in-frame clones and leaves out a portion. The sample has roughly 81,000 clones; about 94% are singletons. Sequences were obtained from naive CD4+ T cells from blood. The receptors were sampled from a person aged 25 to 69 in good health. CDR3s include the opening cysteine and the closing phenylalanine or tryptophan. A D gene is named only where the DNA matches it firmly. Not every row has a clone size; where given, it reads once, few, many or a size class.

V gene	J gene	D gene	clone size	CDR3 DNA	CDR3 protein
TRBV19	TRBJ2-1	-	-	TGTGCCAGTAGTATAAGAGGGCTCTCCTACAATGAGCAGTTCTTC	CASSIRGLSYNEQFF
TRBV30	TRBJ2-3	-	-	TGTGCCTGGAGTGTAGGCAGGGGCTATAGCACAGATACGCAGTATTTT	CAWSVGRGYSTDTQYF
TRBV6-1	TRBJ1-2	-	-	TGTGCCAGCAGTGGAGGCGCGGGGGCATGGAACTATGGCTACACCTTC	CASSGGAGAWNYGYTF
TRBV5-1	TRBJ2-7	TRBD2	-	TGCGCCAGCAGCTCCTCTGCTGGCGGGAGACGCTACGAGCAGTACTTC	CASSSSAGGRRYEQYF
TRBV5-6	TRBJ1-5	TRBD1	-	TGTGCCAGCAGCTTGTCTGGGGGACAGGGATTTGTTCAGCCCCAGCATTTT	CASSLSGGQGFVQPQHF
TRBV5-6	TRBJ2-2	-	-	TGTGCCAGCAGCTTGATCGGAGACACCGGGGAGCTGTTTTTT	CASSLIGDTGELFF
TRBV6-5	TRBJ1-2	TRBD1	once	TGTGCCAGCACCTCGGGACAGCACTACGGCTACACCTTC	CASTSGQHYGYTF
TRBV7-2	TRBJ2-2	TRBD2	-	TGTGCCAGCAGCACCATAGCGGGAGGCACCGGGGAGCTGTTTTTT	CASSTIAGGTGELFF
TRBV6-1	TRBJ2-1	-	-	TGTGCCAGCAGTGAAGCTAGCGTCTTCAATGAGCAGTTCTTC	CASSEASVFNEQFF
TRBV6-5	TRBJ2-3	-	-	TGTGCCAGCAGTTCTCTGGGGGCGGGGGACTCAGATACGCAGTATTTT	CASSSLGAGDSDTQYF
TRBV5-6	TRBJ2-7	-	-	TGTGCCAGCAGCGCGGGGACGGGGGTAAGAAACGAGCAGTACTTC	CASSAGTGVRNEQYF
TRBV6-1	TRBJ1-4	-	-	TGTGCCAGCATGCCCGGGGGGGCGCGTGGTGAAAAACTGTTTTTT	CASMPGGARGEKLFF
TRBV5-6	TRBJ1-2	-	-	TGTGCCAGCAGCTCCGGACTGACCTATGGCTACACCTTC	CASSSGLTYGYTF
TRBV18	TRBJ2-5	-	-	TGTGCCAGCTCACCACCGTATGGGGCTACAGAGACCCAGTACTTC	CASSPPYGATETQYF
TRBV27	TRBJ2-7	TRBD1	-	TGTGCCAGCAGTCCTTGGACAGGGGCTTCTGAGCAGTACTTC	CASSPWTGASEQYF
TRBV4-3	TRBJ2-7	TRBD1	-	TGCGCCAGCAGCCTGGGACAGTTATTCTACGAGCAGTACTTC	CASSLGQLFYEQYF
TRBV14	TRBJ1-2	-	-	TGTGCCAGCAGCCAACCTCCTTACAGATATGGCTACACCTTC	CASSQPPYRYGYTF
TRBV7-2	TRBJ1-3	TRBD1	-	TGTGCCAGTAGTACCGACAGGGCGGCCTCTGGAAACACCATATATTTT	CASSTDRAASGNTIYF
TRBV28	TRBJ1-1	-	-	TGTGCCGCGTCGAGGGGGGGCACTGAAGCTTTCTTT	CAASRGGTEAFF
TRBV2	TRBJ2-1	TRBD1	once	TGTGCCAGCAGTGGGCAGGGGGCAATGAATGAGCAGTTCTTC	CASSGQGAMNEQFF
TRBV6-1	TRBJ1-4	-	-	TGTGCCAGCAGCCCAGAAGCGGGCCCGAATGAAAAACTGTTTTTT	CASSPEAGPNEKLFF
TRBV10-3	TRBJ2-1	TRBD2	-	TGTGCCATCAGTGAGGGACTAGCGAGGAATGAGCAGTTCTTC	CAISEGLARNEQFF
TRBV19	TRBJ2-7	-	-	TGTGCCAGTAGTATAGAGTCAGGCTGGGGCGACGAGCAGTACTTC	CASSIESGWGDEQYF
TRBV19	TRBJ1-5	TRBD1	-	TGTGCCAGTAGCCCGGACAGGGGGAAGCCCCAGCATTTT	CASSPDRGKPQHF
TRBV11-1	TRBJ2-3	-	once	TGTGCCAGCAGCTTAGGTGCCAGCGGACCTTGGGGTGCTACGCAGTATTTT	CASSLGASGPWGATQYF
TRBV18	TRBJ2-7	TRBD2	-	TGTGCCAGCTCACCCGGGACTAGCGGCAACTACGAGCAGTACTTC	CASSPGTSGNYEQYF
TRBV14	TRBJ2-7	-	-	TGTGCCAGCAGCCAAGGGCAGGGGCGTGAGTCCTACGAGCAGTACTTC	CASSQGQGRESYEQYF
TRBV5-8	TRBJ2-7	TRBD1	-	TGTGCCAGCAGCTCGGGACAGGGCAGGGTCAAGCAGTACTTC	CASSSGQGRVKQYF